These 20 T cell receptor beta chains were all obtained from the same sample, sequenced in a study of beta chain features in type 1 diabetes. Study observations and caveats: The study found moderately but significantly shorter TCRB CDR3s in all four CD4+ subsets of Type 1 diabetes patients.

These receptors are not linked to any known antigen. Sequencing targeted expressed TCRB transcripts, as all isolated RNA had been reverse transcribed. Assay: immunoSEQ multiplex PCR; the TCRdb copy retains only in-frame clones and omits some. The table shows around 150,000 clones, with 8% to 9.5% occurring only once. Specimen: central memory CD4+ T cells from blood. Receptor source: a woman aged 18-35 years with type 1 diabetes.

The chain is built from TRBV5-6 and TRBJ2-5; 9 bases are shared with TRBD2. The CDR3 has 17 amino acids. The trim removed 6 bases at V and 9 bases at J, leaving 21 bases unmatched. The germline gives CDR1 SGHDT, CDR2 YYEEEE. The chain's CDR3 is CASTVGGGDLGARSQYF. The CDR3 DNA sequence: TGTGCCAGCACCGTCGGCGGGGGGGATCTCGGGGCTAGATCCCAGTACTTC.

The chain is built from TRBV15 and TRBJ2-5; 7 nucleotides match TRBD2. Germline V gene sequence: CDR1 LNHNV, CDR2 YYDKDF (reference sequence). This CDR3 region has 17 residues. V gave up 1 base and J gave up 2 bases; unmatched junction bases: 10. This chain's CDR3 is CATSRARGGPWQETQYF. Written as DNA, the CDR3 is TGTGCCACCAGCAGAGCGCGGGGAGGGCCGTGGCAAGAGACCCAGTACTTC.

J is TRBJ2-6 and V is TRBV19; D possibly corresponds to TRBD2 (6 bases). Germline CDR1 LNHDA, CDR2 SQIVND (reference sequence). Trimming shortened V by 1 base and J by 6 bases, and 13 bases separated the two germline ends. The CDR3 totals 16 residues. The CDR3 sequence: CASSIGKRATANVLTF. CDR3 coding DNA: TGTGCCAGTAGTATAGGGAAGCGGGCCACGGCCAACGTCCTGACTTTC.

This clone showed up just a few times. The chain links TRBV7-8 to TRBJ2-7, with TRBD1 matching over 7 bases. The CDR3 is 13 amino acids. CDR1 and CDR2 from the germline V gene are SGHVS and FQNEAQ. V shed 4 bases, J shed 6 bases, and the junction held 6 bases outside the gene matches. CDR3 region: CASSSDREAEQYF. The CDR3 coding sequence is TGTGCCAGCAGCTCCGACAGGGAAGCCGAGCAGTACTTC. The variable domain in full, with the rest retrieved from reference TRBV7-8 and TRBJ2-7, is GAGVSQSPRYKVAKRGQDVALRCDPISGHVSLFWYQQALGQGPEFLTYFQNEAQLDKSGLPSDRFFAERPEGSVSTLKIQRTQQEDSAVYLCASSSDREAEQYFGPGTRLTVT.

The chain employs TRBV28 and TRBJ1-5; D gene unclear. The CDR3 sequence is 14 residues long. Germline assignment: CDR1 MDHEN and CDR2 SYDVKM. V was shortened by 3 bases and J by 5 bases, with 11 bases between the two germline ends. The CDR3 sequence: CASSLSRLDQPQHF. The DNA for the CDR3 is TGTGCCAGCAGTTTGTCCAGGTTGGATCAGCCCCAGCATTTT.

The chain carries TRBV14 and TRBJ2-6; TRBD1 agrees at 7 bases. CDR3 length: 18 amino acids. Germline V gives CDR1 SGHDN, CDR2 FVKESK. J lost 2 bases, V lost 2 bases, and 9 bases had no gene match. CDR3 coding DNA: TGTGCCAGCAGCCAAAACCGGGACAGCGAGCCTGGGGCCAACGTCCTGACTTTC. This gives the protein CASSQNRDSEPGANVLTF.

The gene calls are TRBV7-9 and TRBJ1-3; tentatively, D is TRBD1 (5 bases). Germline V gene lookup returns CDR1 SEHNR and CDR2 FQNEAQ (reference sequence). V lost 5 bases, J lost 0 bases, and 17 bases lay in between. CDR3 length equals 17 residues. DNA for the CDR3: TGTGCCAGCAGCCGCCACCCCCCAGGGTCCTCTGGAAACACCATATATTTT. It translates to CASSRHPPGSSGNTIYF.

This clone appeared a few times. The chain combines TRBV5-1 with TRBJ2-5; 9 bases agree with TRBD1. CDR3 size: 14 residues. Looked up from germline, CDR1 is SGHRS and CDR2 is YFSETQ. The J segment lost 5 bases and the V segment lost 3 bases, leaving 5 bases of the junction unmatched. CDR3 protein: CASSSGQGKETQYF. DNA for the CDR3: TGCGCCAGCAGCTCCGGACAGGGGAAGGAGACCCAGTACTTC.

As for this clone: Germline and junction disagree at one end, which may indicate a read error. The V gene is TRBV7-2, the J gene TRBJ1-1; D is possibly TRBD1 (5 bases). Germline V gene lookup returns CDR1 SGHTA and CDR2 FQGNSA. The CDR3 runs 14 residues. CDR3 nucleotides: TGTGCCAGCAGCCTAGCGGGAAGGGGCACTGAAGCTTTCTTT. Protein: CASSLAGRGTEAFF. Complete variable domain (other parts from reference TRBV7-2 and TRBJ1-1): GAGVSQSPSNKVTEKGKDVELRCDPISGHTALYWYRQSLGQGLEFLIYFQGNSAPDKSGLPSDRFSAERTGGSVSTLTIQRTQQEDSAVYLCASSLAGRGTEAFFGQGTRLTVV.

This clone appeared a few times. This sequence joins TRBV27 and TRBJ1-5; D is ambiguous. Trimming shortened V by 5 bases and J by 6 bases, and 14 bases separated the two germline ends. The CDR3 sequence is 14 residues long. CDR1 is MNHEY and CDR2 is SMNVEV in the germline V gene (reference sequence). The CDR3 sequence: CASSAAGNGQPQHF. DNA for the CDR3: TGTGCCAGCAGTGCCGCGGGGAACGGTCAGCCCCAGCATTTT.

The chain carries TRBV29-1 and TRBJ2-5; weak D call: TRBD2 (5 bases). The V gene lost 2 bases and the J gene lost 4 bases, with 8 bases spanning the gap. The CDR3 sequence is 12 residues long. The germline V gene has CDR1 SQVTM and CDR2 ANQGSEA. As DNA, the CDR3 is TGCAGCGTTGAAAGCGGTGGAGAGACCCAGTACTTC. This gives the protein CSVESGGETQYF.

V usage is TRBV5-1 and J usage is TRBJ2-3; 9 positions agree with TRBD2. Germline trimming cut 4 bases from V and 3 bases from J; bases unmatched to any gene: 6. The CDR3 is 15 amino acids. Germline V gene sequence: CDR1 SGHRS, CDR2 YFSETQ. CDR3 sequence reads: CASSGTSLKTDTQYF. The CDR3 nucleotides are TGCGCCAGCAGCGGGACTAGCTTGAAGACAGATACGCAGTATTTT. The variable domain in full, with the rest retrieved from reference TRBV5-1 and TRBJ2-3, is KAGVTQTPRYLIKTRGQQVTLSCSPISGHRSVSWYQQTPGQGLQFLFEYFSETQRNKGNFPGRFSGRQFSNSRSEMNVSTLELGDSALYLCASSGTSLKTDTQYFGPGTRLTVL.

A note on this clone: The same CDR3 also results from other DNA sequences found in this sample. CDR3 sequence (DNA): TGTGCCAGCTCACCGGACAGGGGGCGCCAGCCCCAGCATTTT. Translation: CASSPDRGRQPQHF. The rearrangement joins TRBV18 to TRBJ1-5; 11 nucleotides agree with TRBD1. V was pared by 3 bases and J by 7 bases, with 2 bases of the junction left unmatched. CDR3 length equals 14 residues. Per germline, CDR1 KGHSH and CDR2 LQKENI.

This clone was recorded a few times. The chain links TRBV11-1 to TRBJ2-7, with TRBD1 as a possible D gene (5 bases). From germline, CDR1 is SGHAT and CDR2 FQDESV (reference sequence). This CDR3 has 11 residues. V lost 7 bases, J lost 8 bases, and 12 bases lay in between. The CDR3 DNA sequence: TGTGCCAGCATAGGGGTTTCCCAGCAGTACTTC. Its protein is CASIGVSQQYF.

The V and J genes are TRBV9 and TRBJ2-5; 7 positions match TRBD2. V was clipped by 3 bases and J by 4 bases; unmatched bases: 9. The CDR3 has 15 residues. Germline CDR1 reads SGDLS; CDR2 reads YYNGEE. The CDR3 DNA reads TGTGCCAGCAGCGCTCAGGGCACGGGAGGAGAGACCCAGTACTTC. Translation gives CASSAQGTGGETQYF.

In this sample, this clone turned up once. The gene calls are TRBV7-6 and TRBJ2-7, with D uncertain. V was pared by 5 bases and J by 2 bases, with 16 bases between. Germline V gene data show CDR1 as SGHVS and CDR2 as FNYEAQ. This CDR3 contains 15 residues. In nucleotides, the CDR3 is TGTGCCAGCAGCCCCCCCAGTGGCAGAACCTACGAGCAGTACTTC. It codes for CASSPPSGRTYEQYF.

This clone was found once. This chain links TRBV10-3 with TRBJ2-3; TRBD2 matches at 11 bases. In germline, CDR1 is ENHRY, CDR2 SYGVKD. Unmatched junction bases numbered 6, after V lost 6 bases and J lost 1 base. This CDR3 is built from 16 residues. The DNA for the CDR3 is TGTGCCATCAGGAGGGGGACTAGCGGAGGCACAGATACGCAGTATTTT. Translation: CAIRRGTSGGTDTQYF.

This clone was observed a handful of times. J is TRBJ2-7 and V is TRBV6-7, with 9 bases lining up with TRBD2. TRBV6-7 is labeled an ORF, and its function is uncertain. V was pared by 2 bases and J by 5 bases, with 13 bases of the junction left unmatched. This CDR3 spans 17 amino acids. CDR3 nucleotide sequence: TGTGCCAGCAGTTACAAATCCTTGGCGGGAGGGCCAGACGAGCAGTACTTC. It translates to CASSYKSLAGGPDEQYF.

This clone has only a few counts. The chain combines TRBV5-4 with TRBJ1-2; TRBD1 agrees at 7 bases. Germline V gives CDR1 SGHNT, CDR2 YYREEE (reference sequence). This CDR3 contains 12 residues. The V segment lost 3 bases and the J segment 8 bases; nucleotides outside the gene matches: 4. The CDR3 bases are TGTGCCAGCAGCTCTACGGGACAGGGCTACACCTTC. Its translation is CASSSTGQGYTF.

This clone was counted only a few times. The CDR3 coding sequence is TGTGCCAGCCGATCCCGGGAGGGGGTTCAGTACTTC. This gives the protein CASRSREGVQYF. V gene TRBV5-4 combines with J gene TRBJ2-4, with 8 bases that match TRBD2. V was pared by 7 bases and J by 11 bases, with 8 bases of the junction left unmatched. This CDR3 is built from 12 residues. Per germline, CDR1 SGHNT and CDR2 YYREEE (reference sequence).